A selection of T cell receptor beta chains follows, all from one sample in a study of T cells after posttransplantation cyclophosphamide. TCRdb keeps only in-frame clones here, not all; method: immunoSEQ multiplex PCR. The sample includes a few thousand clones, none of them occurring once. Sample: PBMCs, taken 30 days after allogeneic stem cell transplant with posttransplant cyclophosphamide. These receptors all stem from a female patient aged 55-70 years who received an allogeneic stem cell transplant from an unrelated donor, was CMV-positive, and had acute GVHD only. Some T cells could come from the graft donor. Both conserved end residues are part of each CDR3. Fields, in order: D gene, J gene, V gene, clone size, CDR3 DNA, CDR3 protein. A D gene is named only where the DNA matches it firmly. Rows give clone size only sometimes, using once, few, many, or a class for an expanded clone.

>TRBD1|TRBJ1-5|TRBV12-3/TRBV12-4|many
TGTGCCAGCAGACTGGGACAGCAAAATCAGCCCCAGCATTTT
CASRLGQQNQPQHF
>TRBD2|TRBJ2-7|TRBV27|medium-sized
TGTGCCAGCAGTTATGGGACTAGCGGCTACGAGCAGTACTTC
CASSYGTSGYEQYF
>.|TRBJ1-2|TRBV7-9|many
TGTGCCAGCAGCTTAGTCTTCCTTTACGGGGTGAATAACTATGGCTACACCTTC
CASSLVFLYGVNNYGYTF
>TRBD2|TRBJ2-7|TRBV13|many
TGTGCCAGCAGCTTAGATTCTAGCGGCCTGGAGCAGTACTTC
CASSLDSSGLEQYF
>TRBD2|TRBJ2-1|TRBV6-2/TRBV6-3|many
TGTGCCAGCACCATCGGACTAGCGGGAGGTAGTATAGATGAGCAGTTCTTC
CASTIGLAGGSIDEQFF
>TRBD1|TRBJ1-3|TRBV5-4|many
TGTGCCAGCAGCCCGTGGACAGGGGTCTCTGGAAACACCATATATTTT
CASSPWTGVSGNTIYF
>TRBD1|TRBJ2-7|TRBV4-3|many
TGCGCCAGCAGCCAAGGGACCTCGGGACAGCCCTACGAGCAGTACTTC
CASSQGTSGQPYEQYF
>.|TRBJ2-3|TRBV13|many
TGTGCCAGCAGCTACCGCAGGGAAGCACAAGATACGCAGTATTTT
CASSYRREAQDTQYF
>TRBD1|TRBJ1-4|TRBV28|medium-sized
TGTGCCAGTTTGAACAGGGGGCTCTCCACTAATGAAAAACTGTTTTTT
CASLNRGLSTNEKLFF
>TRBD2|TRBJ2-3|TRBV29-1|few
TGCAGCGTAATGCCGGGACTAACAGATACGCAGTATTTT
CSVMPGLTDTQYF
>.|TRBJ2-2|TRBV11-2|many
TGTGCCAGCAGCCAGGGACTGAACACCGGGGAGCTGTTTTTT
CASSQGLNTGELFF
>.|TRBJ1-2|TRBV27|many
TGTGCCAGCAGTTACAGGACAGACCAGATTCTCTATGGCTACACCTTC
CASSYRTDQILYGYTF
>TRBD1|TRBJ2-6|TRBV5-5|many
TGTGCCAGCAGCCCCAGGACAGGGGCACCGGAAGGGGCCAACGTCCTGACTTTC
CASSPRTGAPEGANVLTF
>.|TRBJ2-3|TRBV13|large
TGTGCCAGCAGCTTAGAGGGCACAGATACGCAGTATTTT
CASSLEGTDTQYF
>.|TRBJ2-5|TRBV7-7|.
TGTGCTAGCAGCCAAGGATACAGCCCCCAAGAGACCCAGTACTTC
CASSQGYSPQETQYF
>TRBD2|TRBJ2-1|TRBV7-9|many
TGTGCCAGCAGCTTAGCTAGCGGGAGGTTCAATGAGCAGTTCTTC
CASSLASGRFNEQFF
>.|TRBJ1-2|TRBV4-2|many
TGTGCCAGCAGCCAAGACCCTAGAAGGAACTATGGCTACACCTTC
CASSQDPRRNYGYTF
>TRBD1|TRBJ1-5|TRBV6-2/TRBV6-3|many
TGTGCCAGCAGTTACGACAGGGTGTCCCAGCATTTT
CASSYDRVSQHF
>TRBD2|TRBJ2-1|TRBV10-3|many
TGTGCCGTTACTAGCGGGACCCGGAATGAGCAGTTCTTC
CAVTSGTRNEQFF
>.|TRBJ1-2|TRBV27|many
TGTGCCAGCAGTTTTGGGGGCACTTATGGCTACACCTTC
CASSFGGTYGYTF
>.|TRBJ1-5|TRBV12-3/TRBV12-4|.
TGTGCCAGCAGTACATTTTATAGCAATCAGCCCCAGCATTTT
CASSTFYSNQPQHF
>.|TRBJ2-2|TRBV16|many
TGTGCCAGCGGCCGGCTCAACACCGGGGAGCTGTTTTTT
CASGRLNTGELFF
>TRBD2|TRBJ2-1|TRBV12-3/TRBV12-4|many
TGTGCCAGCAGTTCCAGCGGGGGGGCTTACAATGAGCAGTTCTTC
CASSSSGGAYNEQFF
>.|TRBJ1-6|TRBV27|.
TGTGCCAGCAGTTTTGGGGCGAGCTCACCCCTCCACTTT
CASSFGASSPLHF
>.|TRBJ2-1|TRBV27|many
TGTGCCAGCAGTTTAGGGCGACACAATGAGCAGTTCTTC
CASSLGRHNEQFF
>.|TRBJ2-3|TRBV11-3|medium-sized
TGTGCCAGCAGCCTCGGCACAGATACGCAGTATTTT
CASSLGTDTQYF